Each of the 10 T cell receptor beta chains below was sequenced from the same sample in a study of blood T cells in healthy people across ages. The second PCR ran about 7 to 12 cycles with a sample-barcoded 5' primer and J-beta primers. In TCRdb, the 5' RACE reads were re-called with MiXCR into one record per CDR3 protein. The sample holds more than 1,400,000 distinct CDR3 sequences; about 43% are singletons and the top ten take roughly 7.9%. Sequenced: blood. The source is a woman under 30 in good health.

This rearrangement joins TRBV6-2 or TRBV6-3 to TRBJ1-5; tentatively, D is TRBD1 (5 bases). Trimming left V 4 bases short and J 5 bases short, with 9 bases between. The CDR3 is 13 residues long. Germline V CDR1 and CDR2: MNHEY, SVGEGT. The CDR3 nucleotides are TGTGCCAGCAGTTCCACAGGTTATCAGCCCCAGCATTTT. As protein: CASSSTGYQPQHF.

This CDR3 is CASSFRRQTEYQETQYF. In DNA form, the CDR3 reads TGTGCCAGCAGTTTCCGTAGACAGACCGAGTACCAAGAGACCCAGTACTTC. This chain links TRBV6-5 with TRBJ2-5; D may be TRBD1 (5 bases). There are 17 residues in the CDR3. Germline V gene sequence: CDR1 MNHEY, CDR2 SVGAGI. Trimming removed 4 bases at V and 0 bases at J, with 18 bases between.

This clonotype came up a few times. The chain employs TRBV4-1 and TRBJ2-3; 9 nucleotides agree with TRBD2. This CDR3 region has 17 residues. The ends lost 0 bases at V and 6 bases at J; junction bases unmatched: 10. CDR1 and CDR2 from the germline V gene are MGHRA and YSYEKL. The CDR3 sequence: CASSQDSRAGGTDTQYF. The CDR3 nucleotides read TGCGCCAGCAGCCAAGATTCCCGAGCGGGGGGTACCGATACGCAGTATTTT.

V usage is TRBV9 and J usage is TRBJ2-5, with 7 nucleotides matching TRBD2. This CDR3 spans 15 amino acids. CDR1 and CDR2 (germline): SGDLS, YYNGEE. V lost 4 bases and J lost 3; bases outside the gene matches: 9. The CDR3 spells CASSLWEGSKETQYF. The CDR3 DNA follows: TGTGCCAGCAGCCTATGGGAGGGAAGCAAAGAGACCCAGTACTTC.

This clonotype was detected ten times or more. For the CDR3, the DNA is TGTGCCAGCAGTGAAGCGACAGGGGGGCAGCCCCAGCATTTT. Its translation: CASSEATGGQPQHF. The chain uses TRBV2 and TRBJ1-5, with 9 bases matching TRBD1. The germline CDR1 and CDR2 sequences are SNHLY and FYNNEI. V shed 0 bases and J 7 bases; nucleotides not matched to a gene: 1. The length of the CDR3 is 14 residues.

In this sample, this clonotype turned up many times. V is TRBV12-3 or TRBV12-4 and J is TRBJ2-7; 7 nucleotides agree with TRBD2. This CDR3 spans 13 amino acids. V was pared by 7 bases and J by 1 base, with 4 bases of the junction left unmatched. The CDR3 DNA sequence: TGTGCCAGCACCTCGGGGGGTTCCTACGAGCAGTACTTC. Its translation: CASTSGGSYEQYF.

V gene TRBV30 combines with J gene TRBJ2-3; 9 bases align to TRBD2. With V trimmed by 4 bases and J by 4 bases, 9 bases remained unmatched. The CDR3 is made up of 15 amino acids. Germline V lookup: CDR1 GTSNPN, CDR2 SVGIG (reference sequence). The CDR3 loop reads CAWTQLAGGADTQYF. The CDR3 DNA is TGTGCCTGGACCCAACTAGCGGGCGGCGCAGATACGCAGTATTTT.

This clonotype was counted a single time. This rearrangement joins TRBV28 to TRBJ1-1; D perhaps matches TRBD1 (5 bases). Germline V gives CDR1 MDHEN, CDR2 SYDVKM. V was shortened by 11 bases and J by 1 base, with 14 bases between the two germline ends. The CDR3 loop spans 13 amino acids. The CDR3 here is CAGTGAANTEAFF. The CDR3 nucleotides read TGTGCCGGCACCGGGGCCGCGAACACTGAAGCTTTCTTT. Full variable domain (missing parts from reference TRBV28 and TRBJ1-1): DVKVTQSSRYLVKRTGEKVFLECVQDMDHENMFWYRQDPGLGLRLIYFSYDVKMKEKGDIPEGYSVSREKKERFSLILESASTNQTSMYLCAGTGAANTEAFFGQGTRLTVV.

DNA of the CDR3: TGCGCCCCTCGGACTAGCGGGGGTTACAATGAGCAGTTCTTC. It is translated as CAPRTSGGYNEQFF. This rearrangement joins TRBV5-1 to TRBJ2-1, with 13 positions matching TRBD2. The germline CDR1 and CDR2 sequences are SGHRS and YFSETQ. Trimming removed 10 bases from V and 4 bases from J; junction bases left unmatched: 5. This CDR3 spans 14 amino acids.

This clonotype was counted only a few times. V and J are TRBV25-1 and TRBJ2-3; TRBD2 matches 13 bases. The CDR3 has 20 residues. Trimming took 3 bases from V and 0 from J; bases not matched to a gene: 12. CDR1 and CDR2 (germline): MGHDK, SYGVNS. CDR3 DNA: TGTGCCAGCAGTGAGTCGATGGGGGGACTAGCGGGGTTTAGCACAGATACGCAGTATTTT. Translating gives CASSESMGGLAGFSTDTQYF.